These 27 T cell receptor beta chains came from one sample sequenced in a study of early T cells in non-severe SARS-CoV-2 infection. TCRdb processed the 5' RACE reads anew with MiXCR; each CDR3 protein has one entry. The sample consists of 50,000 to 65,000 distinct CDR3 sequences, around 19% of them appearing once. Source: whole blood, taken at baseline. All receptors come from an adult who was a healthcare worker with PCR-confirmed SARS-CoV-2 infection or an uninfected control (not recorded which).

This clonotype turned up a few times. The V gene is TRBV14, the J gene TRBJ2-2; no reliable D call. CDR1 and CDR2 (germline): SGHDN, FVKESK. CDR3 length: 14 amino acids. V lost 5 bases to trimming and J lost 5 bases, with 12 bases between them. The CDR3 sequence: CASSSNVVTGELFF. The CDR3 DNA reads as TGTGCCAGCAGCTCCAATGTGGTTACCGGGGAGCTGTTTTTT. Based on the CDR3 plus reference TRBV14 and TRBJ2-2, the full variable domain is EAGVTQFPSHSVIEKGQTVTLRCDPISGHDNLYWYRRVMGKEIKFLLHFVKESKQDESGMPNNRFLAERTGGTYSTLKVQPAELEDSGVYFCASSSNVVTGELFFGEGSRLTVL.

The V and J genes are TRBV9 and TRBJ1-1, with 9 nucleotides matching TRBD1. With V trimmed by 4 bases and J by 5 bases, 9 bases remained unmatched. There are 15 residues in the CDR3. Germline V gene data show CDR1 as SGDLS and CDR2 as YYNGEE. The CDR3 reads CASSNLQGARTEAFF. In DNA form, the CDR3 reads TGTGCCAGCAGCAATCTACAGGGGGCGCGGACTGAAGCTTTCTTT.

In this sample, this clonotype is medium-sized (0.01 to 0.1%). The genes are TRBV11-2 and TRBJ2-3, with TRBD2 identical over 11 bases. The J segment lost 3 bases and the V segment lost 5 bases, leaving 7 bases of the junction unmatched. Germline CDR1 is SGHAT and CDR2 is FQNNGV. This CDR3 has 16 amino acids. Here the CDR3 reads CASSSTSGSRTDTQYF. In DNA form, the CDR3 reads TGTGCCAGCAGCAGCACTAGCGGGAGTAGGACAGATACGCAGTATTTT.

The chain has TRBV14 and TRBJ2-7; D possibly matches TRBD1 or TRBD2 (5 bases each). The ends were cut back, 6 bases at V and 6 bases at J, with 21 bases in the middle. Germline CDR1 SGHDN, CDR2 FVKESK. CDR3 length: 15 residues. The CDR3 here is CASSQQTGTLSEQYF. The CDR3 DNA follows: TGTGCCAGCAGTCAACAGACCGGGACGCTATCCGAGCAGTACTTC. The full variable domain, rest sourced from reference TRBV14 and TRBJ2-7, is EAGVTQFPSHSVIEKGQTVTLRCDPISGHDNLYWYRRVMGKEIKFLLHFVKESKQDESGMPNNRFLAERTGGTYSTLKVQPAELEDSGVYFCASSQQTGTLSEQYFGPGTRLTVT.

The chain has TRBV7-9 and TRBJ1-6; no definite D call. The CDR3 loop spans 13 amino acids. Looked up from germline, CDR1 is SEHNR and CDR2 is FQNEAQ (reference sequence). Trimming took 0 bases from V and 8 from J, leaving 5 bases between them. In DNA, the CDR3 is TGTGCCAGCAGCTTAGCCCGGGATTCACCCCTCCACTTT. The encoded protein is CASSLARDSPLHF.

This chain connects TRBV6-6 to TRBJ1-5; 7 positions match TRBD1. Germline V lookup: CDR1 MNHNY, CDR2 SVGAGI (reference sequence). The CDR3 is made up of 15 amino acids. After removal of 6 bases from V and 2 bases from J, the junction contained 7 bases not matched to a gene. The CDR3 DNA reads as TGTGCCAGCAGCCTAAGACAGGGAGGCAATCAGCCCCAGCATTTT. Encoded protein: CASSLRQGGNQPQHF.

This clonotype was found once. The V and J genes are TRBV11-3 and TRBJ2-2, with 11 bases aligning to TRBD1. The CDR3 contains 16 residues. The V gene end was trimmed by 5 bases and the J gene end by 6 bases; junction bases not matched to a gene: 8. The germline CDR1 and CDR2 sequences are SGHNT and YENEEA. DNA of the CDR3: TGTGCCAGCAGCGTTGGACAGGGGGCGCGGGCCGGGGAGCTGTTTTTT. Protein sequence: CASSVGQGARAGELFF.

The rearrangement joins TRBV29-1 to TRBJ1-3; D call uncertain. Trimming removed 0 bases from V and 1 base from J, with 7 bases in between. CDR1 is SQVTM and CDR2 is ANQGSEA in the germline V gene. CDR3 length: 14 residues. The CDR3 DNA reads TGCAGCGTTGAAGATTACGGGTCTGGAAACACCATATATTTT. Amino acid sequence: CSVEDYGSGNTIYF.

The chain has TRBV6-1 and TRBJ1-2; D is undetermined. CDR1 and CDR2 (germline): MNHNS, SASEGT. With 1 base removed from V and 4 bases from J, the gap between germline ends came to 16 bases. The length of the CDR3 is 16 residues. CDR3 nucleotides: TGTGCCAGCAGTGAAGAGAGCAGGCCCGCAGGCTATGGCTACACCTTC. This gives the protein CASSEESRPAGYGYTF.

This clonotype was observed a handful of times. CDR3 in amino acids: CASSFPGQGYYEQYF. CDR3 bases: TGTGCCAGCAGCTTCCCGGGACAGGGTTACTACGAGCAGTACTTC. The V and J genes are TRBV7-9 and TRBJ2-7; the match to TRBD1 covers 9 bases. Germline V gene data show CDR1 as SEHNR and CDR2 as FQNEAQ (reference sequence). This CDR3 has 15 amino acids. V gave up 3 bases and J gave up 3 bases; unmatched junction bases: 6.

This sequence joins TRBV7-2 and TRBJ2-2, with D unresolved. The CDR3 is made up of 13 amino acids. V was cut by 5 bases and J by 6 bases, with 10 bases left in between. CDR1 is SGHTA, CDR2 FQGNSA, per germline. The DNA of the CDR3 is TGTGCCAGCAGCCCCGAATGGGCCGGGGAGCTGTTTTTT. This sequence encodes CASSPEWAGELFF.

The chain recombines TRBV28 with TRBJ1-1; 9 nucleotides match TRBD1. CDR1 and CDR2 (germline): MDHEN, SYDVKM. This CDR3 is built from 14 residues. Trimming removed 2 bases from V and 4 bases from J; junction bases left unmatched: 2. The CDR3 region is CASSLTGGTTEAFF. The DNA for the CDR3 is TGTGCCAGCAGTTTAACAGGGGGCACCACTGAAGCTTTCTTT.

This clonotype has at least ten counts. The chain has TRBV20-1 and TRBJ2-7; the match to TRBD2 covers 9 bases. CDR3 length equals 13 residues. V was clipped by 6 bases and J by 1 base; unmatched bases: 4. The germline V gene has CDR1 DFQATT and CDR2 SNEGSKA (reference sequence). CDR3 region: CSASSGSSYEQYF. The CDR3 DNA reads TGCAGTGCAAGTAGCGGGAGTTCCTACGAGCAGTACTTC.

This clonotype was found a few times. The chain combines TRBV20-1 with TRBJ1-1; D not resolved. Germline V gene lookup returns CDR1 DFQATT and CDR2 SNEGSKA (reference sequence). Trimming removed 2 bases from V and 2 bases from J, with 6 bases in between. This CDR3 has 12 residues. CDR3 sequence: CSARSPNTEAFF. Written as DNA, the CDR3 is TGCAGTGCTAGATCCCCTAACACTGAAGCTTTCTTT.

This clonotype has only a few counts. The chain recombines TRBV27 with TRBJ2-5, with D perhaps matching TRBD1 (6 bases). V lost 6 bases, J lost 6 bases, and 20 bases lay in between. The CDR3 length is 15 residues. Germline V CDR1 and CDR2: MNHEY, SMNVEV (reference sequence). CDR3 sequence: CASSLDRFNRKTQYF. The DNA of the CDR3 is TGTGCCAGCAGCCTCGACAGGTTTAACAGAAAGACCCAGTACTTC.

This clonotype was detected only a few times. The rearrangement links TRBV3-1 to TRBJ2-7; TRBD1 might be the D (6 bases). Germline V gene lookup returns CDR1 LGHDT and CDR2 YNNKEL (reference sequence). The V end was cut by 4 bases, the J end by 3 bases, with 13 bases between. The CDR3 extends over 14 amino acids. CDR3 amino acids: CASSRYRDGYEQYF. The DNA for the CDR3 is TGTGCCAGCAGCCGATACAGGGACGGCTACGAGCAGTACTTC.

This clonotype came up a few times. The chain links TRBV7-2 to TRBJ2-3, with 9 bases aligning to TRBD2. This CDR3 has 17 amino acids. The V gene end was trimmed by 1 base and the J gene end by 3 bases; junction bases not matched to a gene: 8. The germline V gene encodes CDR1 SGHTA and CDR2 FQGNSA. CDR3: CASSLDPASGMTDTQYF. CDR3 nucleotides: TGTGCCAGCAGCTTAGATCCCGCTAGCGGGATGACAGATACGCAGTATTTT.

In its sample, this clonotype was seen a few times. CDR3 region: CASSPRKGTDYGYTF. The DNA of the CDR3 is TGTGCCAGCTCACCCCGGAAGGGTACAGACTATGGCTACACCTTC. J is TRBJ1-2 and V is TRBV18; no reliable D call. Per the germline V gene, CDR1 is KGHSH and CDR2 is LQKENI. The CDR3 sequence is 15 residues long. Trimming took off 3 bases at V and 3 bases at J, with 14 bases between the two ends.

The chain uses TRBV28 and TRBJ2-7, with unresolved D. CDR1 is MDHEN, CDR2 SYDVKM, per germline. CDR3 length: 15 amino acids. Trimming took 1 base from V and 2 from J, leaving 12 bases between them. This CDR3 reads CASSLSGRLTYEQYF. The CDR3 bases are TGTGCCAGCAGTTTATCGGGCAGGCTCACCTACGAGCAGTACTTC.

V usage is TRBV6-5 and J usage is TRBJ1-2, with 7 positions matching TRBD1. This CDR3 region has 12 residues. Germline V gene sequence: CDR1 MNHEY, CDR2 SVGAGI. J gave up 14 bases and V 2 bases, and 8 bases lay outside the gene matches. The CDR3 DNA sequence: TGTGCCAGCAGTTACCGACAGGGTTCAGTTACCTTC. Amino acids: CASSYRQGSVTF.

This sequence joins TRBV6-1 and TRBJ2-4; D tentatively reads TRBD1 or TRBD2 (5 bases each). The CDR3 has 14 amino acids. Germline V gene data show CDR1 as MNHNS and CDR2 as SASEGT. V lost 3 bases and J 6 bases, leaving 12 bases between the germline ends. The CDR3 sequence is CASSDGTRLNIQYF. The CDR3 DNA reads TGTGCCAGCAGTGACGGGACGCGTTTAAACATTCAGTACTTC.

This clonotype was recorded many times. The gene calls are TRBV6-5 and TRBJ1-6, with D tentatively TRBD1 (6 bases). The CDR3 length is 12 residues. Trimming removed 2 bases from V and 15 bases from J, with 11 bases in between. Looked up from germline, CDR1 is MNHEY and CDR2 is SVGAGI. DNA of the CDR3: TGTGCCAGCAGTTACCCTGCGGGACACCTCCACTTT. Its translation is CASSYPAGHLHF.

A few counts support this clonotype. The chain recombines TRBV29-1 with TRBJ2-1; 7 nucleotides align to TRBD2. Germline trimming cut 7 bases from V and 2 bases from J; bases unmatched to any gene: 8. CDR1 SQVTM and CDR2 ANQGSEA come from the germline V gene. The CDR3 runs to 14 residues. CDR3 protein: CSGAGGGAYNEQFF. The CDR3 DNA is TGCAGCGGGGCCGGCGGGGGTGCCTACAATGAGCAGTTCTTC.

J is TRBJ1-2 and V is TRBV7-2; D remains ambiguous. The CDR3 is made up of 13 amino acids. V was pared by 0 bases and J by 3 bases, with 5 bases between. In germline, CDR1 is SGHTA, CDR2 FQGNSA. The DNA of the CDR3 is TGTGCCAGCAGCTTAGCACGGGACTATGGCTACACCTTC. This sequence encodes CASSLARDYGYTF.

CDR3 sequence (DNA): TGTGCCTGGAGTAAACTAGGACCGCAGTATTTT. It translates to CAWSKLGPQYF. This chain connects TRBV30 to TRBJ2-3; tentative D call: TRBD2 (5 bases). Germline CDR1 is GTSNPN and CDR2 is SVGIG (reference sequence). The CDR3 runs 11 residues. V was clipped by 2 bases and J by 10 bases, with 10 bases between them.

J is TRBJ2-7 and V is TRBV28, with 13 bases that match TRBD2. V shed 2 bases, J shed 0 bases, and the junction held 7 bases outside the gene matches. The CDR3 is made up of 18 amino acids. CDR1 and CDR2 from the germline V gene are MDHEN and SYDVKM. The CDR3 nucleotides are TGTGCCAGCAGTTTACCCCTGGGACTAGCGGGGTACTCCTACGAGCAGTACTTC. Translated, it gives CASSLPLGLAGYSYEQYF.

This clonotype was seen only a few times. The CDR3 region is CASSHPLNTEAFF. Here the CDR3 DNA reads TGCGCCAGCAGCCATCCGTTGAACACTGAAGCTTTCTTT. The chain couples TRBV4-1 to TRBJ1-1; D not resolved. CDR1 is MGHRA and CDR2 is YSYEKL in the germline V gene. The CDR3 length is 13 residues. The ends were cut back, 3 bases at V and 0 bases at J, with 5 bases in the middle.